This TCR beta chain was observed in a study of T cells after yellow fever vaccination (dated by TCRdb to the late 2010s). Looking at the study overall: The SMART-Seq v4 Ultra Low Input RNA kit was used to prepare libraries from fractions with low cell numbers. Bulk TCR alpha and beta repertoires were sequenced longitudinally to track T-cell clones before and after primary and booster YFV17D yellow fever vaccination. The cohort comprised two healthy male donors, one aged 18 to 30 and one aged 30 to 40 years. Bulk PBMC replicates and cell subsets were isolated from blood drawn at multiple timepoints before and after both primary and secondary immunization. Study-wide findings and limitations: Most clones expanded after primary vaccination (about 96% of CD4 and approximately 90% of CD8) were re-detected after the booster, suggesting that broad memory maintenance occurred. A small share of clonotypes was detected in both CD4 and CD8 compartments, with the overlap likely arising from convergent recombination. FACS-sorted repertoires could contain abundant contaminating clonotypes from the bulk population, so computational filtering was required. The study included only two donors, which limits how far the findings can be generalized. Compared with the primary T-cell response, the secondary T-cell response was faster but weaker, reaching its peak on day 5 rather than on day 15.

TCRdb names Illumina NovaSeq 6000 as the instrument used. TCR cDNA was synthesized by 5'RACE template switching, which introduced a universal primer site and unique molecular identifiers. Priming for cDNA synthesis came from both the TCR alpha and TCR beta constant segments. Library amplification involved two PCR steps, and the second step added sample barcodes and sequencing adapters. Libraries were sequenced on Illumina HiSeq 2500 (2x100 bp) or NovaSeq (2x150 bp). The original methods were these. MIGEC was used to demultiplex reads and collapse the reads into UMI consensus sequences, and MiXCR was used for V(D)J alignment. Clonotypes responding to the vaccine were identified with edgeR on replicate PBMC samples, with the criteria of FDR below 0.01 and a log2 fold change above 5 up to day 15. Each bulk clonotype was labeled CD4 or CD8 based on which sequenced repertoire, CD4 or CD8, contained the clonotype at higher abundance. TCRdb took the public reads, trimmed them with fastp at Q25, ran MiXCR for clone calling and kept in-frame beta chains. CDR3 protein duplicates are merged, each entry listing the most common genes and DNA. TCRdb's processing, not the authors', yielded these V and J calls. For this sample the table gives just over 250,000 distinct CDR3 sequences, of which around 4.9% were detected only once. Less than 3.5% of the sample is held by the ten biggest clonotypes.

Measured from the cysteine to the phenylalanine, the CDR3 is 15 residues long. CDR3 DNA is the only sequence kept; it has 45 bases, read in frame from the first base. The germline V gene sets CDR1 to LGHNA and CDR2 to YNFKEQ. The V end gives up 8 bases and the J end 4 bases, leaving 12 bases in the junction not matched to a gene. What this sample's treatment or condition label stands for: live attenuated yellow fever vaccine strain. A standard Ficoll-Paque protocol was used to isolate PBMCs from peripheral blood. CD4 and CD8 T-cell fractions were isolated with Dynabeads CD4 and CD8 positive selection kits. RNA was extracted with TriZol from bulk PBMCs, CD4 and CD8 fractions, and dextramer-positive and dextramer-negative fractions. Details on this clonotype: No cognate antigen has been identified for it. Nothing much larger sits one base from this clone, and base qualities are not available.

The TCR was taken from a man younger than 35 who received the YFV17D yellow fever vaccine. This chain joins TRBV4-2 to TRBJ2-3; the junction holds 7 bases that match TRBD2. The sample in question was CD4+ T cells sorted from PBMCs, obtained on the day of the yellow fever booster vaccination. The sequence in DNA is TGTGCCAGCGGTTTTGGACTAGTGGTCGCAGATACGCAGTATTTT. Protein translation: CASGFGLVVADTQYF.